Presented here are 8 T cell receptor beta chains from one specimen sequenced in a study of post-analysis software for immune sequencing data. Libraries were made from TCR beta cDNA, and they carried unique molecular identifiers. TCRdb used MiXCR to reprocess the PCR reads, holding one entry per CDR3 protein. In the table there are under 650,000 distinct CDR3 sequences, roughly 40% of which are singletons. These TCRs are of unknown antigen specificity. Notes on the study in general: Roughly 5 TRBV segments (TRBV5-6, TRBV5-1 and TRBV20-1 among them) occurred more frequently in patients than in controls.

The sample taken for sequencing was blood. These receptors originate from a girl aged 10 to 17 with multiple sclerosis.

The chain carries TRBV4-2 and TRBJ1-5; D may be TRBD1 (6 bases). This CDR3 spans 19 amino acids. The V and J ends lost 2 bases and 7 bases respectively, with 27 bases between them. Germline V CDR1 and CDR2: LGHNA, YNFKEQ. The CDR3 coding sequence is TGTGCCAGCAGCCAACCTACCCTGGGGGCAGCCAGCGCGAGACAGCCCCAGCATTTT. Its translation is CASSQPTLGAASARQPQHF.

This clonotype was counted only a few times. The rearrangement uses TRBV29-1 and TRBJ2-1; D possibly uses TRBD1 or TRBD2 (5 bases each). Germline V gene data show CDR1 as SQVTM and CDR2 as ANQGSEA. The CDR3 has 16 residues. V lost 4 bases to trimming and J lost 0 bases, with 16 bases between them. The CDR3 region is CSVGQPTRVSYNEQFF. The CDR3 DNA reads TGCAGCGTTGGACAGCCTACTAGAGTCTCCTACAATGAGCAGTTCTTC.

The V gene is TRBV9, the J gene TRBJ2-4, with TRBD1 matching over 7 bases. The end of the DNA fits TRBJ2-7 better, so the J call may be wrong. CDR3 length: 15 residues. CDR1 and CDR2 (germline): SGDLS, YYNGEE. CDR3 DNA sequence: TGTGCCAGCAGCGTAGTGGCAGGGGGATTTGGCGAGCAGTACTTC. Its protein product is CASSVVAGGFGEQYF.

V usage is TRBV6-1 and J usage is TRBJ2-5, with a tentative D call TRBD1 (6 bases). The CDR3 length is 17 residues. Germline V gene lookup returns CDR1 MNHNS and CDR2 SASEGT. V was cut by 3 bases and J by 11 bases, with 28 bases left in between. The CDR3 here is CASSDPRQASLSNEQYF. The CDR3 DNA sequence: TGTGCCAGCAGTGATCCGCGACAGGCCTCCTTATCCAATGAGCAGTACTTC.

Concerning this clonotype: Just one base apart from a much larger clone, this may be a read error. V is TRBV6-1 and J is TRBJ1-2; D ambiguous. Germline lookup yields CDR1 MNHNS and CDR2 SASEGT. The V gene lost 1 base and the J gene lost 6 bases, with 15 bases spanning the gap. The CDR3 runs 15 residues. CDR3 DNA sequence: TGTGCCAGCAGTGAAGAGGTCCGAGGCATCAATGGCTACACCTTC. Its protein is CASSEEVRGINGYTF.

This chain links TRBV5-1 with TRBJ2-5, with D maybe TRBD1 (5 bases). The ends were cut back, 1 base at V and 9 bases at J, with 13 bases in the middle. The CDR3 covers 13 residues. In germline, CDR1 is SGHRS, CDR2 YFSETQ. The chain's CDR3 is CASSLILEGAQYF. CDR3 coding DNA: TGCGCCAGCAGCTTGATTCTAGAAGGGGCCCAGTACTTC.

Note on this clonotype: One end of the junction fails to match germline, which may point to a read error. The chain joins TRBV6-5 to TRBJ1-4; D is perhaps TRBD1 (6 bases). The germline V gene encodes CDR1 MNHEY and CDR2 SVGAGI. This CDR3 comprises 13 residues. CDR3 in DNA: TGTGCCAGCAGCCTACAGGGTAATGAAAAACGGTTTTTT. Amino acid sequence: CASSLQGNEKRFF.

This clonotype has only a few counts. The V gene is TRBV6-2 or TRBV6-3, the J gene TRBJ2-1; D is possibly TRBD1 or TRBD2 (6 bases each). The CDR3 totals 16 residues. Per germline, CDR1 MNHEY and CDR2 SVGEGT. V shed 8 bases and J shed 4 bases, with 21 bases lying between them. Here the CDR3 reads CASGLYTGAEYNEQFF. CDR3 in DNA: TGTGCCAGCGGCTTATACACGGGGGCGGAATACAATGAGCAGTTCTTC.